These 3 T cell receptor beta chains were all obtained from the same sample, sequenced in a study of shared clonotypes between healthy human individuals. The data were produced by immunoSEQ multiplex PCR, yet TCRdb's version contains in-frame clones alone and is incomplete. The sample has some 2.1 million clones, 90% to 95% seen once; the top ten hold 0.1% to 0.15%. Sequencing was done on a sample of naive CD4+ T cells sorted from blood. The subset was: CD45RA+ positively selected. These receptors were collected from a man younger than 30 in good health.

V and J are TRBV7-2 and TRBJ1-2; TRBD1 matches 7 bases. Germline assignment: CDR1 SGHTA and CDR2 FQGNSA. This CDR3 spans 16 amino acids. V trimming: 2 bases; J trimming: 4 bases; junction bases outside the gene matches: 10. The CDR3: CASSLRRGQAFYGYTF. The CDR3 nucleotides read TGTGCCAGCAGCTTAAGAAGGGGGCAAGCATTCTATGGCTACACCTTC.

In regard to this clone: A single base separates this from a much larger clone, so it may be a read error. The same CDR3 also results from other DNA sequences found in this sample. The chain combines TRBV4-1 with TRBJ1-3; the D is unclear. This CDR3 region has 16 residues. The V gene's germline CDR1 is MGHRA and CDR2 YSYEKL. The CDR3 nucleotides read TGCGCCAGCAGCCCGGGATCCGCGAGCTCTGGAAACACCATATACTTT. It is translated as CASSPGSASSGNTIYF.

The chain combines TRBV7-9 with TRBJ1-2; D not resolved. The V gene's germline CDR1 is SEHNR and CDR2 FQNEAQ (reference sequence). CDR3 size: 14 residues. The V end lost 5 bases, the J end lost 4 bases, and 14 bases lay between the germline ends. The CDR3 region has the DNA TGTGCCAGCAGCCACAGTTTAACTTCCTATGGCTACACCTTC. This sequence encodes CASSHSLTSYGYTF.